This TCR beta chain is drawn from a study of T cell repertoires in aging, cancer and after chemotherapy. TRB rearrangements spanning V, D and J were amplified using mixed TRB-A/B primers. TCRdb processed the multiplex PCR reads anew with MiXCR; each CDR3 protein has one entry. The repertoire includes about 9,500 distinct CDR3 sequences, around a quarter of them detected once, and over 2.5% sits in the top ten. Study findings and constraints: In healthy donors, age-related TCR diversity loss mainly reflected lost richness.

By sample share, this clonotype is medium-sized (0.01 to 0.1%). Its specificity is not known. Peripheral blood genomic DNA, not sorted cells or RNA, was the template. The germline V gene has CDR1 MNHNS and CDR2 SASEGT. After removal of 2 bases from V and 6 bases from J, the junction contained 5 bases not matched to a gene. This CDR3 spans 14 amino acids. The rearrangement uses TRBV6-1 and TRBJ2-3, with TRBD2 matching over 7 bases. Source material: blood. This receptor was taken from a human donor in good health. The CDR3 bases are TGTGCCAGCAGTGAAACGGGAGGTTGGGATACGCAGTATTTT. It encodes CASSETGGWDTQYF.